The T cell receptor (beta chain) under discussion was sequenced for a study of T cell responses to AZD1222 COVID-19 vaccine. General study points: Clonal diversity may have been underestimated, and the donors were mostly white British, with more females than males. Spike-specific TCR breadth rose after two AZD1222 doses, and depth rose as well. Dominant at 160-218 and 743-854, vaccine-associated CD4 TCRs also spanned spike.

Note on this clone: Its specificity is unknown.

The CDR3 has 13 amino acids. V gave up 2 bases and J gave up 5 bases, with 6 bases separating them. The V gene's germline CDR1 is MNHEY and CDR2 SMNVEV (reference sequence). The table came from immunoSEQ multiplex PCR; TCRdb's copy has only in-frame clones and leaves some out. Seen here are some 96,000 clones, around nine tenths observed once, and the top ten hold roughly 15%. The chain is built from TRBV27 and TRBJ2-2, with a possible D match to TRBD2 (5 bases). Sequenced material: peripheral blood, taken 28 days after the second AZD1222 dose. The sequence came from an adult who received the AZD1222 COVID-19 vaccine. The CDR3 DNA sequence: TGTGCCAGCAGTTTAAGAGGGACCGGGGAGCTGTTTTTT. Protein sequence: CASSLRGTGELFF.